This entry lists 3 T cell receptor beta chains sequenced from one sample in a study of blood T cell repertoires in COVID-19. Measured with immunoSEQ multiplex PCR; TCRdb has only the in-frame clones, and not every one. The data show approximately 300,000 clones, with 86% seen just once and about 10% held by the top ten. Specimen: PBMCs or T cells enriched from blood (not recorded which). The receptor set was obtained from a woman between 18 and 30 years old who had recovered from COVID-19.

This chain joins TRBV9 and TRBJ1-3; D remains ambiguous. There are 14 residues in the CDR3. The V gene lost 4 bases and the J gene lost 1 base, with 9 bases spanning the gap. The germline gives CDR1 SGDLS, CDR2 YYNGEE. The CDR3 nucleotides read TGTGCCAGCAGCCCGTCCGGGTCTGGAAACACCATATATTTT. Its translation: CASSPSGSGNTIYF. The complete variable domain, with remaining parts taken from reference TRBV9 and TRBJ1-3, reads DSGVTQTPKHLITATGQRVTLRCSPRSGDLSVYWYQQSLDQGLQFLIQYYNGEERAKGNILERFSAQQFPDLHSELNLSSLELGDSALYFCASSPSGSGNTIYFGEGSWLTVV.

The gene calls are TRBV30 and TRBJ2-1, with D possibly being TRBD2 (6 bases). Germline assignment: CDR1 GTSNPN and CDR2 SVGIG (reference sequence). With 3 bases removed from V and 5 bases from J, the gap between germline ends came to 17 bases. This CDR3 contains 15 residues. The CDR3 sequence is CAWRGRGRPHNEQFF. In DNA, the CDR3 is TGTGCCTGGAGAGGGCGGGGACGACCCCACAATGAGCAGTTCTTC.

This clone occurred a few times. The CDR3 DNA sequence: TGTGCCAGCAGTACAGGACACACCGGGGAGCTGTTTTTT. This gives the protein CASSTGHTGELFF. The chain recombines TRBV3-1 (or the pseudogene TRBV3-2) with TRBJ2-2; D possibly corresponds to TRBD1 (5 bases). Germline V lookup: CDR1 LGHDT, CDR2 YNNKEL (reference sequence). Trimming stripped 6 bases from V and 3 bases from J, with 8 bases between. CDR3 length: 13 residues.